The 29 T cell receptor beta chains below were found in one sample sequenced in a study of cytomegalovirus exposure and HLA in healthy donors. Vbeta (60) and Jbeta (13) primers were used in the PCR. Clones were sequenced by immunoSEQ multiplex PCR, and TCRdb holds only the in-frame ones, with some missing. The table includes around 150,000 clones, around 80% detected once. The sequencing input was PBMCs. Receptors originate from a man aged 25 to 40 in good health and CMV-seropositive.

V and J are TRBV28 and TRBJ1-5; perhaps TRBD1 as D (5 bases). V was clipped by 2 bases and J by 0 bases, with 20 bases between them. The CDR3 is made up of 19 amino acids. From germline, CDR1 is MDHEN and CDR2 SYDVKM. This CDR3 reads CASSLLSGTGSYSNQPQHF. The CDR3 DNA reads TGTGCCAGCAGTTTACTATCCGGGACTGGCTCTTATAGCAATCAGCCCCAGCATTTT.

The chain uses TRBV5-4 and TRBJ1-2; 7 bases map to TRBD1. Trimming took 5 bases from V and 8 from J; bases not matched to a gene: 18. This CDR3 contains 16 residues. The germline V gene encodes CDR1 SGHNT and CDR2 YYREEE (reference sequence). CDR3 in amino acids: CASSSAGGPLLGGYTF. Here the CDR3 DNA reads TGTGCCAGCAGTTCGGCAGGGGGACCTCTACTTGGAGGCTACACCTTC.

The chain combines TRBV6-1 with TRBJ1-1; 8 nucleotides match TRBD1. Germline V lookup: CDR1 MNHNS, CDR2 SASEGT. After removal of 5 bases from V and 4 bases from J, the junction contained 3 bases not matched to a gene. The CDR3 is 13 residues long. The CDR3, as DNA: TGTGCCAGCAGTTATACAGGGGGCACTGAAGCTTTCTTT. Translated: CASSYTGGTEAFF.

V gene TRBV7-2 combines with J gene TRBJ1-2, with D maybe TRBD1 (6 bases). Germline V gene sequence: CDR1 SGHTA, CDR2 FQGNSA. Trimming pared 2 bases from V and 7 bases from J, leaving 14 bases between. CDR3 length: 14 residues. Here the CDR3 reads CASSLFRGYSGYTF. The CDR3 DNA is TGTGCCAGCAGCTTATTCAGGGGTTATAGTGGCTACACCTTC.

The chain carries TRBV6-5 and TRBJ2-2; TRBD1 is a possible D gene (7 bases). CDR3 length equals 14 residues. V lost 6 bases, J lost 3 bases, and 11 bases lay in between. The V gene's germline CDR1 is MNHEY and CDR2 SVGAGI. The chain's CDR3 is CASRRDSHTGELFF. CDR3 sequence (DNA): TGTGCCAGCAGGCGGGACAGTCACACCGGGGAGCTGTTTTTT.

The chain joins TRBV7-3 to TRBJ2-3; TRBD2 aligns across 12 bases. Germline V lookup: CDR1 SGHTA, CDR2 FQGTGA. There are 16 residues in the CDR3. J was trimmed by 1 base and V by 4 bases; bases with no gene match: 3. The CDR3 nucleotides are TGTGCCAGCAGCTCGGGACTAGCGGGCGGCACAGATACGCAGTATTTT. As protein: CASSSGLAGGTDTQYF.

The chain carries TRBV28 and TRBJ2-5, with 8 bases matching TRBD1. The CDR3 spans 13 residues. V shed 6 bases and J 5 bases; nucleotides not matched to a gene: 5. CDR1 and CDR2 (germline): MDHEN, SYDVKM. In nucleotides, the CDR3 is TGTGCCAGCAGATCCCAGGGGGCCGAGACCCAGTACTTC. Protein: CASRSQGAETQYF. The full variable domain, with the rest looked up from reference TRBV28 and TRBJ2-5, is DVKVTQSSRYLVKRTGEKVFLECVQDMDHENMFWYRQDPGLGLRLIYFSYDVKMKEKGDIPEGYSVSREKKERFSLILESASTNQTSMYLCASRSQGAETQYFGPGTRLLVL.

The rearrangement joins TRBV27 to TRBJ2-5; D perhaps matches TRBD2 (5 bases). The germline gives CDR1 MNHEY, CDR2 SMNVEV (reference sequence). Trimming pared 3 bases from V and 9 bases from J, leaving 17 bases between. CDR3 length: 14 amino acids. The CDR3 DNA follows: TGTGCCAGCAGTTTGGAGCCCCTAGCCCGGGCCCAGTACTTC. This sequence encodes CASSLEPLARAQYF.

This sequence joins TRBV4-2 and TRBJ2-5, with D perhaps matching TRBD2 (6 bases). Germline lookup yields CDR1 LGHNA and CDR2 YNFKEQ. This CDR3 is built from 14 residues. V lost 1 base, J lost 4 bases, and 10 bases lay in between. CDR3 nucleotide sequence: TGTGCCAGCAGCCAAGGAGGAGGGCCAGAGACCCAGTACTTC. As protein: CASSQGGGPETQYF.

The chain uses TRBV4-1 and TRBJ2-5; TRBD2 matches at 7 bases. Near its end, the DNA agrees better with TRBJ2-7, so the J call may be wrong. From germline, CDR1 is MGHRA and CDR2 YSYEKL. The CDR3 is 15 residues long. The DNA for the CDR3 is TGCGCCAGCAGCCAAGATGAGGGAGGGCAATTCGAGCAGTACTTC. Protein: CASSQDEGGQFEQYF.

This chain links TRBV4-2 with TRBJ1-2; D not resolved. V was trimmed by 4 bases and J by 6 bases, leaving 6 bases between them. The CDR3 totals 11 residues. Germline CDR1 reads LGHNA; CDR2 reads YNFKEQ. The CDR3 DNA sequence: TGTGCCAGCAGCCCGGGAGATGGCTACACCTTC. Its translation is CASSPGDGYTF.

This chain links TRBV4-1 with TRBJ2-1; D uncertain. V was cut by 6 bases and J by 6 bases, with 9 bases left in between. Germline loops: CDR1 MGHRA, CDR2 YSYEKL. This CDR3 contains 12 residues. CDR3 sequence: CASSHPGNEQFF. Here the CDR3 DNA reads TGCGCCAGCAGTCATCCCGGCAATGAGCAGTTCTTC.

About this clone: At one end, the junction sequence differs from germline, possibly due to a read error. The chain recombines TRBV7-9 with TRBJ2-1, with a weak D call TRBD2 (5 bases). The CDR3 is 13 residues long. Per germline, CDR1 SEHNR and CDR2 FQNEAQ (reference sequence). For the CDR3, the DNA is TGTTCCAGCAGCTTAGGGAATAGCGATGAGCAGTTCTTC. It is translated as CSSSLGNSDEQFF.

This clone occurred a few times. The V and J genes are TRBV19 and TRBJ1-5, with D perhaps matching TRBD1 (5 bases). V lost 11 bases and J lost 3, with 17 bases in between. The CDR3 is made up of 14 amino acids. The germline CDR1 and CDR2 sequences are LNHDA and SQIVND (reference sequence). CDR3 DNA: TGTGCCTCCAACCCGACAGCCTCCAATCAGCCCCAGCATTTT. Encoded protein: CASNPTASNQPQHF.

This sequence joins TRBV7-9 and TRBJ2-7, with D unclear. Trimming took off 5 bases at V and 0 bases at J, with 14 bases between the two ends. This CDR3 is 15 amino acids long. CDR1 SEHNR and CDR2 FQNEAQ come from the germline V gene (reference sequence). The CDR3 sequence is CASSPFRGDSYEQYF. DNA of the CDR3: TGTGCCAGCAGCCCCTTCCGAGGCGACTCCTACGAGCAGTACTTC.

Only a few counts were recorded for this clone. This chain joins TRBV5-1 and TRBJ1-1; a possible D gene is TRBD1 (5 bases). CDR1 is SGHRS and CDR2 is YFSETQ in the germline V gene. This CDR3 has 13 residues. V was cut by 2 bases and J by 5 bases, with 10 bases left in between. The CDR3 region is CASSLGVVTEAFF. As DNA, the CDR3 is TGCGCCAGCAGCTTAGGGGTGGTTACTGAAGCTTTCTTT.

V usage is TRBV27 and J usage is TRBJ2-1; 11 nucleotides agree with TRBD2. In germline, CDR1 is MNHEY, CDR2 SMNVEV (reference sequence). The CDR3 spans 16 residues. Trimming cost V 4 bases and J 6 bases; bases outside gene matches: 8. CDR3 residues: CASSSIAGGKINEQFF. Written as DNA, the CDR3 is TGTGCCAGCAGTTCTATAGCGGGAGGGAAGATCAATGAGCAGTTCTTC.

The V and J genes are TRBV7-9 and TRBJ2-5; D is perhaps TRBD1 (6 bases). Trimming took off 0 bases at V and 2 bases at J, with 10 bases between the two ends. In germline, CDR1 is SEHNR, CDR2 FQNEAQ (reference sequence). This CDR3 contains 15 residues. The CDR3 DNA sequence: TGTGCCAGCAGCTTAGCGCTGGGACATCAAGAGACCCAGTACTTC. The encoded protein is CASSLALGHQETQYF.

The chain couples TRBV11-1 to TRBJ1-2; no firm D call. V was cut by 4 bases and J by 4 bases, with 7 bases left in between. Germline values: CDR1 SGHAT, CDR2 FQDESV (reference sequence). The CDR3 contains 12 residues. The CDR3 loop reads CASSSGGYGYTF. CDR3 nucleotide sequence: TGTGCCAGCAGCTCGGGAGGCTATGGCTACACCTTC.

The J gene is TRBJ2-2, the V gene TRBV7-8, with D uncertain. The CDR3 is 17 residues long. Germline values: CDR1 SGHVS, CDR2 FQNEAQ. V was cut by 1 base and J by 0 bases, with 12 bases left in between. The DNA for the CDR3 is TGTGCCAGCAGCTTAGTGCTGGGCTCGGCGAACACCGGGGAGCTGTTTTTT. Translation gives CASSLVLGSANTGELFF.

For the CDR3, the DNA is TGTGCCAGCAGTTTATGGGAGACAGGGAGACCCTCACCCCTCCACTTT. It is translated as CASSLWETGRPSPLHF. V gene TRBV28 combines with J gene TRBJ1-6, with 7 bases lining up with TRBD1. Germline V gene lookup returns CDR1 MDHEN and CDR2 SYDVKM. The V and J ends lost 0 bases and 10 bases, in that order; junction bases with no gene match: 9. The CDR3 is 16 amino acids.

The CDR3, as DNA: TGTGCCAGCAGTCTAGAGGGGGGAGGGGGCTATGGCTACACCTTC. It is translated as CASSLEGGGGYGYTF. This sequence joins TRBV6-1 and TRBJ1-2; D perhaps matches TRBD1 (6 bases). Germline V gives CDR1 MNHNS, CDR2 SASEGT. Between the trimmed V and J ends, which lost 5 bases and 4 bases, there was a span of 17 bases. This CDR3 spans 15 amino acids.

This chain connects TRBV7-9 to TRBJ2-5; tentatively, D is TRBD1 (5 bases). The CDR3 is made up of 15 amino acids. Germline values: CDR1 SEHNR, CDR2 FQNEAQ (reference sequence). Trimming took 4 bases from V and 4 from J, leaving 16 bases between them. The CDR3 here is CASSWVGAGSETQYF. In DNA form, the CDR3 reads TGTGCCAGCAGCTGGGTGGGTGCAGGGTCAGAGACCCAGTACTTC. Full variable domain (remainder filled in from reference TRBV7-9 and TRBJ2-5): DTGVSQNPRHKITKRGQNVTFRCDPISEHNRLYWYRQTLGQGPEFLTYFQNEAQLEKSRLLSDRFSAERPKGSFSTLEIQRTEQGDSAMYLCASSWVGAGSETQYFGPGTRLLVL.

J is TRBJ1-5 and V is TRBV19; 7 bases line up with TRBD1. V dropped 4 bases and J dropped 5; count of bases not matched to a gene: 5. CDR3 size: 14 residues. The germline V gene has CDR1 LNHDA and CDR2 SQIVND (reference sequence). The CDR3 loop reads CASSTQGGDQPQHF. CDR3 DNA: TGTGCCAGTAGTACTCAGGGGGGAGATCAGCCCCAGCATTTT.

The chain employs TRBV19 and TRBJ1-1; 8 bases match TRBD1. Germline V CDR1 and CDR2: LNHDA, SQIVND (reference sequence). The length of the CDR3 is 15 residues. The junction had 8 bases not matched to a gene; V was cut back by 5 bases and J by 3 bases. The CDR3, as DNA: TGTGCCAGTAGTGCTCTCACAGGGGGAGACACTGAAGCTTTCTTT. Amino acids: CASSALTGGDTEAFF.

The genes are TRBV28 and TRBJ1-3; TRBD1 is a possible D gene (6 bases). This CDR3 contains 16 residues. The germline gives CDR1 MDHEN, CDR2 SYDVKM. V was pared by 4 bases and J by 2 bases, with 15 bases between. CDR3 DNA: TGTGCCAGCAGTTCCCTTGCAGGGGTTACTGGAAACACCATATATTTT. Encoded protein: CASSSLAGVTGNTIYF.

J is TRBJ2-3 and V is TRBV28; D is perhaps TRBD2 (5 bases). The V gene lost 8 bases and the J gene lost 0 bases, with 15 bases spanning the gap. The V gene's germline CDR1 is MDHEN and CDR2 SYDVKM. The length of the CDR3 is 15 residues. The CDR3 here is CASQTRTASTDTQYF. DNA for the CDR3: TGTGCCAGCCAAACCCGGACTGCAAGCACAGATACGCAGTATTTT.

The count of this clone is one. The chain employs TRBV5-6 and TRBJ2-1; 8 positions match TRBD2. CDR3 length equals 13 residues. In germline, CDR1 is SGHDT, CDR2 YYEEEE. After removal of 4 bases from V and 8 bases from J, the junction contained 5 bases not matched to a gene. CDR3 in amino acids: CASSPAGVDEQFF. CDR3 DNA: TGTGCCAGCAGCCCAGCGGGGGTTGATGAGCAGTTCTTC. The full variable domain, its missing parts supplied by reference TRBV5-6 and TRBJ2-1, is DAGVTQSPTHLIKTRGQQVTLRCSPKSGHDTVSWYQQALGQGPQFIFQYYEEEERQRGNFPDRFSGHQFPNYSSELNVNALLLGDSALYLCASSPAGVDEQFFGPGTRLTVL.

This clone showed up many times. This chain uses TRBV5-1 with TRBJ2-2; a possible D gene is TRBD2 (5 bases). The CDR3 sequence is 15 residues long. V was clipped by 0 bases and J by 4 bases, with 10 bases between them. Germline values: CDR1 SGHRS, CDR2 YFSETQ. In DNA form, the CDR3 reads TGCGCCAGCAGCTTGGCCGCCGAGGGCACCGGGGAGCTGTTTTTT. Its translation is CASSLAAEGTGELFF.